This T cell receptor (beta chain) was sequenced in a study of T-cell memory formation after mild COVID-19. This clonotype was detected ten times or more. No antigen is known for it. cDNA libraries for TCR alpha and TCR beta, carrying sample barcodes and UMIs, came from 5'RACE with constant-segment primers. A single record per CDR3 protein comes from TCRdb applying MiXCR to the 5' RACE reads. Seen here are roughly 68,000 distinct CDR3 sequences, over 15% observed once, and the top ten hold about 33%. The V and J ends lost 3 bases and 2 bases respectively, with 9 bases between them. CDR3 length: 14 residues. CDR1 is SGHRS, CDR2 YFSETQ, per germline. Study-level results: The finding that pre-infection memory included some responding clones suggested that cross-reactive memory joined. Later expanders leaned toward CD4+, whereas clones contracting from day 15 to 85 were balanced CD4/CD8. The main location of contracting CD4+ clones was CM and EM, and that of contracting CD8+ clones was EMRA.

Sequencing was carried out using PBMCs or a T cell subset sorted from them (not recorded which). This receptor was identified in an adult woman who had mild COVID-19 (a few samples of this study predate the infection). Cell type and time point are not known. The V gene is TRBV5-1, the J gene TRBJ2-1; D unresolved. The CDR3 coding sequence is TGCGCCAGCAGCTCGGACGGTACCTACAATGAGCAGTTCTTC. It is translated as CASSSDGTYNEQFF.